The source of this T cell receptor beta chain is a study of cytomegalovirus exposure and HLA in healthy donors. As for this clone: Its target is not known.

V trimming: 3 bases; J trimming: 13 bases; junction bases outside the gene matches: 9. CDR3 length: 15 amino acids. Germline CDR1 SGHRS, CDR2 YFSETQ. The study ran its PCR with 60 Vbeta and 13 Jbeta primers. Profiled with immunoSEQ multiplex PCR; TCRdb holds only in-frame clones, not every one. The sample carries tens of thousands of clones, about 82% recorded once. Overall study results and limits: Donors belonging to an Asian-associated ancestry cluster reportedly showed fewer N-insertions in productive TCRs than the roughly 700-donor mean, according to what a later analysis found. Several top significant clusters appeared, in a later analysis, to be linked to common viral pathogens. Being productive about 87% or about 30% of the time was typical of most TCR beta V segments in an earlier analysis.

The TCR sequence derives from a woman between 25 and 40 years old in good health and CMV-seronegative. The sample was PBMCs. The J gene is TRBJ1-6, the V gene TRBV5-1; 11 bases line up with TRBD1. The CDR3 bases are TGCGCCAGCAGCTGGACGGGACAGGGGGGGCAGCCCCTCCACTTT. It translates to CASSWTGQGGQPLHF.